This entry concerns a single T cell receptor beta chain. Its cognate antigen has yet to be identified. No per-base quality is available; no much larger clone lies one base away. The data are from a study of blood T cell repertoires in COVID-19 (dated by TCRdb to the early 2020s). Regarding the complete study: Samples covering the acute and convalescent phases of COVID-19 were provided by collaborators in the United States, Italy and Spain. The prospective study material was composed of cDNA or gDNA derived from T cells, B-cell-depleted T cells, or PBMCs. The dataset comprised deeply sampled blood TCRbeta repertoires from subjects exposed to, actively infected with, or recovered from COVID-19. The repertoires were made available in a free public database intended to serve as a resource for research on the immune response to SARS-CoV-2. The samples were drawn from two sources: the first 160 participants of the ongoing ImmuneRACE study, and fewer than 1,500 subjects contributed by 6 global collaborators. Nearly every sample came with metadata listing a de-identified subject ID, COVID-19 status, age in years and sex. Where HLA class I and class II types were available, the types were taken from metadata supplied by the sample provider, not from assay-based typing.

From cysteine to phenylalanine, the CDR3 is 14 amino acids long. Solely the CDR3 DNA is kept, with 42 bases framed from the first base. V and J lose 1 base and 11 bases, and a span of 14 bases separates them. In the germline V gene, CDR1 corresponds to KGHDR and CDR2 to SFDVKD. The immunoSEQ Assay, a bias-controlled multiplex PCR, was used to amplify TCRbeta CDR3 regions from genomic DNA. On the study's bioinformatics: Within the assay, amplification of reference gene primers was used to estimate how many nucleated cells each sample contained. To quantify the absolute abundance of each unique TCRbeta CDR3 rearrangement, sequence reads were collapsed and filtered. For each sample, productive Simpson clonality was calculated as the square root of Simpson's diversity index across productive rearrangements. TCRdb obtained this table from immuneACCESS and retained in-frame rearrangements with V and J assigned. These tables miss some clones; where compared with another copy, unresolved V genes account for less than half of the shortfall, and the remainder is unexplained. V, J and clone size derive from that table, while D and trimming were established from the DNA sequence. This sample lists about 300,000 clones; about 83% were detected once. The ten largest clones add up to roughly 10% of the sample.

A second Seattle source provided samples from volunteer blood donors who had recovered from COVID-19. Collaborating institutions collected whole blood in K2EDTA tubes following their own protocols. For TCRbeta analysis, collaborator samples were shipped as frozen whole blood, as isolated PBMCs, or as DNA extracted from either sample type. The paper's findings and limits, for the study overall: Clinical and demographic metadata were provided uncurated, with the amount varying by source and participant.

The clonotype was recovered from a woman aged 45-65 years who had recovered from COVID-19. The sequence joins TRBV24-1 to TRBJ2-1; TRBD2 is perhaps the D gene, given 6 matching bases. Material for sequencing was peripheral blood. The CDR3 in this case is CATSDFLAQHQQFF. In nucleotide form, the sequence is TGTGCCACCAGTGATTTTCTAGCGCAGCATCAGCAGTTCTTC.